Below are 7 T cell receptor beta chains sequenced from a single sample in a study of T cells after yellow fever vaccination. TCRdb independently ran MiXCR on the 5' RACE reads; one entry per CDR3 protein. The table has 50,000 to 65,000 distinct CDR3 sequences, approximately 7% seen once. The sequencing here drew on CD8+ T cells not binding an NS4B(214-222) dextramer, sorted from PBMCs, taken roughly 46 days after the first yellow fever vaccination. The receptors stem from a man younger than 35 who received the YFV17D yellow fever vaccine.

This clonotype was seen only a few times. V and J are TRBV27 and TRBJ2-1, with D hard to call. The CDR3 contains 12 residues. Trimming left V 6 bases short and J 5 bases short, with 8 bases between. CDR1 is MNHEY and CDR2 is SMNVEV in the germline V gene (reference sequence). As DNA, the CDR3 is TGTGCCAGCAGAACCACCAACAATGAGCAGTTCTTC. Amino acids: CASRTTNNEQFF.

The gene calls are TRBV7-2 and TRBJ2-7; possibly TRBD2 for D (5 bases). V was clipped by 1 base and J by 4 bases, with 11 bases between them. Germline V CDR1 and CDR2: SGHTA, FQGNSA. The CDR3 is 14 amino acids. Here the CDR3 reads CASSLGLGGYEQYV. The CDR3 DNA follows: TGTGCCAGCAGCTTAGGGCTTGGCGGGTACGAGCAGTACGTC.

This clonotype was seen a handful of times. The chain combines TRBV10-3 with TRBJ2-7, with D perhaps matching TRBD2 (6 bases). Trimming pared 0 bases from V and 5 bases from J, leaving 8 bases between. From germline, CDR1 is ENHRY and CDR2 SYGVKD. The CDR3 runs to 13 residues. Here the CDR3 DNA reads TGTGCCATCAGTGAGTCGCGGGGTAACGAGCAGTACGTC. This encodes CAISESRGNEQYV.

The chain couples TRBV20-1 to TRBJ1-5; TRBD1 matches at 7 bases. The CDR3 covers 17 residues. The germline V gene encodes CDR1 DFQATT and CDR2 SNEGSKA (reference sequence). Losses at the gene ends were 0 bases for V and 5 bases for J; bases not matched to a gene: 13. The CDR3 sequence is CSARDNGQAGPHQPQHF. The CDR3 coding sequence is TGCAGTGCTAGAGATAACGGACAGGCGGGCCCCCATCAGCCCCAGCATTTT.

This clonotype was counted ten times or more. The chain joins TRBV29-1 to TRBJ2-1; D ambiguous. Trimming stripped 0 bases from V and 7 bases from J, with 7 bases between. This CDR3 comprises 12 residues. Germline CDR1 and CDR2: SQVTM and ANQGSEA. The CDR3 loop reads CSVEETFNEQFF. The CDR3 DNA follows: TGCAGCGTTGAAGAGACCTTTAATGAGCAGTTCTTC.

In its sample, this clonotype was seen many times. The CDR3 is CASSIAGGNQPQHF. CDR3 sequence (DNA): TGTGCCAGCTCAATTGCGGGGGGCAATCAGCCCCAGCATTTT. The J gene is TRBJ1-5, the V gene TRBV18; D might be TRBD1 (5 bases). The CDR3 totals 14 residues. Germline V gene data show CDR1 as KGHSH and CDR2 as LQKENI. V gave up 5 bases and J gave up 2 bases, with 10 bases separating them.

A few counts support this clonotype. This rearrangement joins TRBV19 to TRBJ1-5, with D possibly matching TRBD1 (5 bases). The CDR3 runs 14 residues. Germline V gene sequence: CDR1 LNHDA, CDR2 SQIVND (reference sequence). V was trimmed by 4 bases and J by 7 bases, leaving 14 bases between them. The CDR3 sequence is CASSNPGRNQPQHF. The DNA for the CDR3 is TGTGCCAGTAGTAACCCAGGGAGGAACCAGCCCCAGCATTTT.